A selection of T cell receptor beta chains follows, all from one sample in a study of T cells in Graves' hyperthyroidism and ophthalmopathy. TCRdb passed the multiplex PCR reads through MiXCR, listing each CDR3 protein once. The table shows approximately 430,000 distinct CDR3 sequences, with roughly 14% occurring only once. Sample: blood. The receptors originated from a man aged 18 to 29 with Graves' ophthalmopathy. Both conserved end residues are part of each CDR3. Each record gives: CDR3 protein, CDR3 DNA, D gene, V gene, clone size, J gene. The D gene is left open where the match is weak. Size is stated for part of the rows, as once, few or many counts, or as a class when the clone is expanded.

cdr3_aa: CASSLGGPWSADTQYF
cdr3_nt: TGCGCCAGCAGCTTGGGCGGGCCCTGGTCGGCAGATACGCAGTATTTT
d_call: .
v_call: TRBV5-1
clone_size: few
j_call: TRBJ2-3

cdr3_aa: CASSSGQGPFNEQFF
cdr3_nt: TGTGCCAGCAGTTCGGGACAGGGACCTTTTAATGAGCAGTTCTTC
d_call: TRBD1
v_call: TRBV6-2/TRBV6-3
clone_size: .
j_call: TRBJ2-1

cdr3_aa: CASSSAGSDNSGGYTF
cdr3_nt: TGTGCCAGCAGTTCCGCAGGTTCGGACAATTCAGGGGGCTACACCTTC
d_call: .
v_call: TRBV28
clone_size: many
j_call: TRBJ1-2

cdr3_aa: CASIKLGAAGNEQYF
cdr3_nt: TGTGCCAGCATCAAACTCGGGGCTGCCGGGAACGAGCAGTACTTC
d_call: .
v_call: TRBV7-9
clone_size: few
j_call: TRBJ2-7

cdr3_aa: CASGGGTWAEKLFF
cdr3_nt: TGTGCTAGTGGCGGGGGGACATGGGCTGAAAAACTGTTTTTT
d_call: .
v_call: TRBV12-5
clone_size: many
j_call: TRBJ1-4

cdr3_aa: CASSQDSAGYYGYTF
cdr3_nt: TGTGCCAGCAGCCAAGATTCGGCGGGCTACTATGGCTACACCTTC
d_call: .
v_call: TRBV3-1
clone_size: many
j_call: TRBJ1-2

cdr3_aa: CASRHITSLQETQYF
cdr3_nt: TGTGCCAGCAGACATATAACAAGTTTACAAGAGACCCAGTACTTC
d_call: .
v_call: TRBV27
clone_size: many
j_call: TRBJ2-5

cdr3_aa: CASSQDVSAAYGYTF
cdr3_nt: TGTGCCAGCAGCCAAGATGTCAGCGCCGCTTATGGCTACACCTTC
d_call: .
v_call: TRBV4-2
clone_size: few
j_call: TRBJ1-2

cdr3_aa: CSVEDHRSSYEQYF
cdr3_nt: TGCAGCGTTGAGGACCACAGGAGCTCCTACGAGCAGTACTTC
d_call: .
v_call: TRBV29-1
clone_size: .
j_call: TRBJ2-7

cdr3_aa: CASGSRTVWETQYF
cdr3_nt: TGTGCTAGTGGTTCCCGGACAGTGTGGGAGACCCAGTACTTC
d_call: .
v_call: TRBV12-5
clone_size: many
j_call: TRBJ2-5

cdr3_aa: CASSPRSASLSYNEQFF
cdr3_nt: TGTGCTAGCAGCCCCCGGTCGGCTAGCCTCTCCTACAATGAGCAGTTCTTC
d_call: .
v_call: TRBV7-7
clone_size: few
j_call: TRBJ2-1

cdr3_aa: CASSPRTSGIYEQYF
cdr3_nt: TGTGCCAGCTCACCGAGGACTAGCGGGATCTACGAGCAGTACTTC
d_call: TRBD2
v_call: TRBV18
clone_size: .
j_call: TRBJ2-7

cdr3_aa: CASSESDRYYGYTF
cdr3_nt: TGTGCCAGCAGTGAATCGGACCGATACTATGGCTACACCTTC
d_call: .
v_call: TRBV25-1
clone_size: few
j_call: TRBJ1-2

cdr3_aa: CASSWGQGQGYTF
cdr3_nt: TGCGCCAGCAGCTGGGGACAGGGGCAAGGCTACACCTTC
d_call: TRBD1
v_call: TRBV5-1
clone_size: .
j_call: TRBJ1-2

cdr3_aa: CASSFGSLEPQPQHF
cdr3_nt: TGTGCCAGCAGCTTTGGGTCCCTCGAACCTCAGCCCCAGCATTTT
d_call: .
v_call: TRBV7-2
clone_size: many
j_call: TRBJ1-5

cdr3_aa: CASSRDRGIYGYTF
cdr3_nt: TGTGCCAGCAGCCGCGACAGGGGGATCTATGGCTACACCTTC
d_call: TRBD1
v_call: TRBV2
clone_size: many
j_call: TRBJ1-2

cdr3_aa: CASSLYRGLRETQYF
cdr3_nt: TGTGCCAGCAGCTTATACAGGGGGTTGAGGGAGACCCAGTACTTC
d_call: TRBD1
v_call: TRBV11-2
clone_size: many
j_call: TRBJ2-5

cdr3_aa: CASSSNWDETQYF
cdr3_nt: TGTGCCAGCAGCTCCAACTGGGACGAGACCCAGTACTTC
d_call: .
v_call: TRBV11-2
clone_size: many
j_call: TRBJ2-5

cdr3_aa: CAISPTGTSLGGANVLTF
cdr3_nt: TGTGCCATCAGTCCGACCGGGACTAGCTTAGGTGGGGCCAACGTCCTGACTTTC
d_call: TRBD2
v_call: TRBV10-3
clone_size: .
j_call: TRBJ2-6

cdr3_aa: CACTGRLSYGYTF
cdr3_nt: TGTGCCTGTACAGGCCGACTGTCCTATGGCTACACCTTC
d_call: .
v_call: TRBV30
clone_size: many
j_call: TRBJ1-2

cdr3_aa: CATSPGGREQYF
cdr3_nt: TGTGCCACCAGCCCCGGCGGGAGAGAGCAGTACTTC
d_call: TRBD2
v_call: TRBV24-1
clone_size: many
j_call: TRBJ2-7

cdr3_aa: CASSQWGSGELFF
cdr3_nt: TGTGCCAGCAGCCAATGGGGGTCCGGGGAGCTGTTTTTT
d_call: .
v_call: TRBV12-3/TRBV12-4
clone_size: many
j_call: TRBJ2-2

cdr3_aa: CSVEDSAGNTIYF
cdr3_nt: TGCAGCGTTGAGGACAGCGCTGGAAACACCATATATTTT
d_call: .
v_call: TRBV29-1
clone_size: many
j_call: TRBJ1-3

cdr3_aa: CASLSRGFTGEGNEQFF
cdr3_nt: TGTGCCAGCCTTTCCCGAGGGTTTACAGGGGAGGGAAATGAGCAGTTCTTC
d_call: .
v_call: TRBV13
clone_size: few
j_call: TRBJ2-1

cdr3_aa: CASSPRTGGGIWFGYNEQFF
cdr3_nt: TGTGCCAGCAGTCCAAGGACAGGGGGCGGAATATGGTTTGGCTACAATGAGCAGTTCTTC
d_call: TRBD1
v_call: TRBV12-3/TRBV12-4
clone_size: many
j_call: TRBJ2-1

cdr3_aa: CASSPGWELFF
cdr3_nt: TGTGCCAGCAGCCCTGGGTGGGAGCTGTTTTTT
d_call: .
v_call: TRBV7-8
clone_size: many
j_call: TRBJ2-2

cdr3_aa: CASSLVDRRTEAFF
cdr3_nt: TGTGCCAGCAGCCTTGTGGACAGGCGGACTGAAGCTTTCTTT
d_call: TRBD1
v_call: TRBV13
clone_size: many
j_call: TRBJ1-1

cdr3_aa: CASKRGQDTGELFF
cdr3_nt: TGCGCCAGTAAAAGGGGGCAGGACACCGGGGAGCTGTTTTTT
d_call: TRBD1
v_call: TRBV10-1
clone_size: few
j_call: TRBJ2-2

cdr3_aa: CASSIKGTYEQYF
cdr3_nt: TGTGCCAGTAGTATAAAAGGTACCTACGAGCAGTACTTC
d_call: .
v_call: TRBV19
clone_size: .
j_call: TRBJ2-7

cdr3_aa: CAIPQSFNGGDGAGELFF
cdr3_nt: TGTGCCATCCCGCAAAGCTTCAATGGGGGGGATGGGGCCGGGGAGCTGTTTTTT
d_call: TRBD2
v_call: TRBV10-3
clone_size: .
j_call: TRBJ2-2

cdr3_aa: CASSSRAPGLAAGPGDTQYF
cdr3_nt: TGTGCCAGCAGCTCCCGGGCCCCGGGACTAGCGGCCGGGCCCGGGGATACGCAGTATTTT
d_call: TRBD2
v_call: TRBV7-9
clone_size: .
j_call: TRBJ2-3

cdr3_aa: CASSANRDSNEKLFF
cdr3_nt: TGTGCCAGCTCGGCCAACAGGGACTCTAATGAAAAACTGTTTTTT
d_call: .
v_call: TRBV18
clone_size: few
j_call: TRBJ1-4

cdr3_aa: CASSHGQGQGTEQYF
cdr3_nt: TGTGCCAGCAGCCATGGACAGGGACAGGGGACCGAGCAGTACTTC
d_call: TRBD1
v_call: TRBV4-2
clone_size: many
j_call: TRBJ2-7

cdr3_aa: CATSGSGLYNEQFF
cdr3_nt: TGTGCCACCAGTGGCAGCGGCCTTTACAATGAGCAGTTCTTC
d_call: .
v_call: TRBV24-1
clone_size: .
j_call: TRBJ2-1

cdr3_aa: CASSRPPSRLNEQFF
cdr3_nt: TGTGCCAGTAGTAGACCTCCTAGCAGACTGAATGAGCAGTTCTTC
d_call: .
v_call: TRBV19
clone_size: few
j_call: TRBJ2-1

cdr3_aa: CASSSIPRTSSGEQFF
cdr3_nt: TGTGCCAGCAGCTCAATCCCCCGGACTAGCTCAGGGGAGCAGTTCTTC
d_call: TRBD2
v_call: TRBV7-3
clone_size: .
j_call: TRBJ2-1

cdr3_aa: CASSPTGITFVADNYEQYF
cdr3_nt: TGTGCCAGCAGCCCCACAGGGATAACTTTCGTAGCGGACAACTACGAGCAGTACTTC
d_call: .
v_call: TRBV4-2
clone_size: .
j_call: TRBJ2-7

cdr3_aa: CASSLTPDVETYEQYF
cdr3_nt: TGCGCCAGCAGCTTGACGCCGGACGTAGAAACCTACGAGCAGTACTTC
d_call: .
v_call: TRBV5-1
clone_size: many
j_call: TRBJ2-7

cdr3_aa: CASSPRYTDTQYF
cdr3_nt: TGTGCCAGCAGCCCGAGGTACACAGATACGCAGTATTTT
d_call: .
v_call: TRBV6-1
clone_size: many
j_call: TRBJ2-3

cdr3_aa: CASSLSWDRGLYEQYF
cdr3_nt: TGTGCCAGCAGCTTAAGCTGGGACAGGGGGCTCTACGAGCAGTACTTC
d_call: TRBD1
v_call: TRBV7-2
clone_size: many
j_call: TRBJ2-7

cdr3_aa: CAWSVQEGGEQYF
cdr3_nt: TGTGCCTGGAGTGTACAGGAGGGGGGCGAGCAGTACTTC
d_call: .
v_call: TRBV30
clone_size: many
j_call: TRBJ2-7

cdr3_aa: CASSLRQGAEAFF
cdr3_nt: TGCGCCAGCAGCTTACGACAGGGGGCTGAAGCTTTCTTT
d_call: TRBD1
v_call: TRBV4-1
clone_size: few
j_call: TRBJ1-1

cdr3_aa: CASSVGLAGILGEQYF
cdr3_nt: TGTGCCAGCAGCGTAGGACTAGCGGGAATTCTTGGCGAGCAGTACTTC
d_call: TRBD2
v_call: TRBV5-4
clone_size: few
j_call: TRBJ2-7

cdr3_aa: CSAGGLAGVTDTQYF
cdr3_nt: TGCAGTGCAGGGGGACTAGCGGGAGTTACAGATACGCAGTATTTT
d_call: TRBD2
v_call: TRBV20-1
clone_size: many
j_call: TRBJ2-3

cdr3_aa: CASSLGTGANVLTF
cdr3_nt: TGCGCCAGCAGCTTGGGAACTGGGGCCAACGTCCTGACTTTC
d_call: .
v_call: TRBV5-1
clone_size: few
j_call: TRBJ2-6

cdr3_aa: CASSPLRSDTQYF
cdr3_nt: TGTGCCAGCAGCCCCCTTAGATCTGATACGCAGTATTTT
d_call: .
v_call: TRBV6-1
clone_size: .
j_call: TRBJ2-3

cdr3_aa: CAIRPDRDHEKLFF
cdr3_nt: TGTGCCATCAGGCCAGACAGGGATCATGAAAAACTGTTTTTT
d_call: TRBD1
v_call: TRBV10-3
clone_size: few
j_call: TRBJ1-4

cdr3_aa: CSAIGTSGYHWDTQYF
cdr3_nt: TGCAGTGCTATCGGGACTAGCGGATATCATTGGGATACGCAGTATTTT
d_call: TRBD2
v_call: TRBV20-1
clone_size: .
j_call: TRBJ2-3

cdr3_aa: CASSPRTSTNEKLFF
cdr3_nt: TGTGCCAGCTCACCACGGACGTCAACTAATGAAAAACTGTTTTTT
d_call: .
v_call: TRBV18
clone_size: .
j_call: TRBJ1-4

cdr3_aa: CATSAGQPNQPQHF
cdr3_nt: TGTGCCACCAGTGCCGGACAGCCCAATCAGCCCCAGCATTTT
d_call: .
v_call: TRBV24-1
clone_size: few
j_call: TRBJ1-5

cdr3_aa: CASSKLAALGNEQFF
cdr3_nt: TGTGCCAGTAGTAAACTAGCGGCCCTAGGGAATGAGCAGTTCTTC
d_call: TRBD2
v_call: TRBV19
clone_size: few
j_call: TRBJ2-1

cdr3_aa: CASSELGRQNNSPLHF
cdr3_nt: TGTGCCAGCAGTGAATTGGGCAGACAGAATAATTCACCCCTCCACTTT
d_call: .
v_call: TRBV6-1
clone_size: .
j_call: TRBJ1-6